The next 15 T cell receptor beta chains were all read from a single sample in a study of blood T cell repertoires in COVID-19. TCRdb keeps only in-frame clones here, not all; method: immunoSEQ multiplex PCR. The data contain about 410,000 clones, roughly 90% of them singletons. Specimen: PBMCs or T cells enriched from blood (not recorded which). Every receptor here comes from a woman in her 30s who had recovered from COVID-19.

The count of this clone is one. This chain uses TRBV6-5 with TRBJ2-7; TRBD2 agrees at 10 bases. The J segment lost 11 bases and the V segment lost 11 bases, leaving 15 bases of the junction unmatched. The germline V gene has CDR1 MNHEY and CDR2 SVGAGI. CDR3 length equals 13 residues. For the CDR3, the DNA is TGTGCCGCAGGATTAGCGGGAGGTCTTTCCGAGTACTTC. This codes for CAAGLAGGLSEYF.

This chain uses TRBV27 with TRBJ1-4; D might be TRBD1 (6 bases). CDR1 MNHEY and CDR2 SMNVEV come from the germline V gene (reference sequence). The CDR3 contains 14 residues. Trimming removed 4 bases at V and 5 bases at J, with 11 bases between. Written as DNA, the CDR3 is TGTGCCAGCAGTTCGGACAGAAGAAATGAAAAACTGTTTTTT. Its translation is CASSSDRRNEKLFF.

This sequence joins TRBV7-8 and TRBJ1-1; a possible D gene is TRBD1 (5 bases). The CDR3 sequence is 15 residues long. V was clipped by 3 bases and J by 3 bases, with 14 bases between them. Germline V gene sequence: CDR1 SGHVS, CDR2 FQNEAQ. Here the CDR3 DNA reads TGTGCCAGCAGCTTGAGGACATCATGGGACACTGAAGCTTTCTTT. Protein sequence: CASSLRTSWDTEAFF.

This chain joins TRBV7-9 and TRBJ1-2; TRBD1 aligns across 7 bases. CDR3 length equals 13 residues. Germline V gene lookup returns CDR1 SEHNR and CDR2 FQNEAQ (reference sequence). Trimming at V came to 4 bases and at J to 8 bases, leaving 7 bases not matched to a gene. In DNA, the CDR3 is TGTGCCAGCAGCTCCATCGGGACAGAGGGCTACACCTTC. This translates into CASSSIGTEGYTF.

The chain carries TRBV7-9 and TRBJ1-1; no firm D call. Germline-derived CDR1 and CDR2 are SEHNR and FQNEAQ (reference sequence). V was shortened by 6 bases and J by 2 bases, with 22 bases between the two germline ends. CDR3 size: 17 residues. The CDR3 reads CASSRANFQEDNTEAFF. Written as DNA, the CDR3 is TGTGCCAGCAGTCGTGCTAACTTTCAGGAGGATAACACTGAAGCTTTCTTT.

CDR3 sequence (DNA): TGTGCCAGCAGCCAGGGTGCGTCAGGTAACTATGGCTACACCTTC. Its translation is CASSQGASGNYGYTF. The chain combines TRBV3-1 (or the pseudogene TRBV3-2) with TRBJ1-2; D remains ambiguous. Germline V lookup: CDR1 LGHDT, CDR2 YNNKEL (reference sequence). CDR3 length: 15 residues. Trimming left V 3 bases short and J 1 base short, with 12 bases between.

The sample holds one count of this clone. J is TRBJ1-6 and V is TRBV30; 9 nucleotides match TRBD1. V was pared by 0 bases and J by 10 bases, with 19 bases of the junction left unmatched. This CDR3 has 19 amino acids. The germline gives CDR1 GTSNPN, CDR2 SVGIG (reference sequence). The chain's CDR3 is CAWSVSRRQGGLSWSPLHF. CDR3 bases: TGTGCCTGGAGTGTATCACGGCGACAGGGGGGTCTCTCTTGGTCACCCCTCCACTTT.

The chain combines TRBV4-2 with TRBJ1-3; D is unresolved. This CDR3 is 17 amino acids long. Between the trimmed V and J ends, which lost 0 bases and 2 bases, there was a span of 14 bases. Looked up from germline, CDR1 is LGHNA and CDR2 is YNFKEQ. The CDR3, as DNA: TGTGCCAGCAGCCAAGATCTCCCGGACTTCCCTGGAAACACCATATATTTT. Translation gives CASSQDLPDFPGNTIYF.

This rearrangement joins TRBV4-1 to TRBJ2-1, with TRBD2 matching 8 bases. Germline V gene data show CDR1 as MGHRA and CDR2 as YSYEKL. This CDR3 spans 14 amino acids. V lost 3 bases, J lost 7 bases, and 5 bases stayed unmatched. This CDR3 is CASSQGLEGNEQFF. The CDR3 DNA sequence: TGCGCCAGCAGCCAGGGACTAGAAGGGAATGAGCAGTTCTTC.

This chain connects TRBV6-1 to TRBJ2-2, with 10 bases identical to TRBD2. V shed 4 bases, J shed 8 bases, and the junction held 22 bases outside the gene matches. Germline CDR1 is MNHNS and CDR2 is SASEGT. CDR3 length: 20 residues. CDR3: CASSAILAGERQRIWGELFF. The CDR3 bases are TGTGCCAGCAGTGCGATCCTAGCGGGGGAACGTCAGAGAATTTGGGGGGAGCTGTTTTTT.

J is TRBJ1-4 and V is TRBV7-9; TRBD1 matches 8 bases. The CDR3 runs 18 residues. Trimming took 5 bases from V and 0 from J; bases not matched to a gene: 11. In germline, CDR1 is SEHNR, CDR2 FQNEAQ (reference sequence). The CDR3: CASSPDRVLPSTNEKLFF. CDR3 in DNA: TGTGCCAGCAGCCCGGACAGGGTTCTGCCTTCAACTAATGAAAAACTGTTTTTT.

V usage is TRBV30 and J usage is TRBJ1-6, with 9 bases fitting TRBD1. Germline V lookup: CDR1 GTSNPN, CDR2 SVGIG (reference sequence). Trimming cost V 0 bases and J 4 bases; bases outside gene matches: 10. The CDR3 sequence is 18 residues long. In nucleotides, the CDR3 is TGTGCCTGGAGTGTAAACCCCCCCGGACAGGGGTATAATTCACCCCTCCACTTT. It specifies CAWSVNPPGQGYNSPLHF.

This rearrangement joins TRBV30 to TRBJ1-2, with 11 bases that match TRBD1. Trimming removed 5 bases from V and 4 bases from J; junction bases left unmatched: 9. The CDR3 has 15 residues. Germline CDR1 GTSNPN, CDR2 SVGIG (reference sequence). The CDR3 loop reads CAWGDRGDLGYGYTF. The CDR3 DNA reads as TGTGCCTGGGGGGACAGGGGGGACCTGGGCTATGGCTACACCTTC.

The rearrangement joins TRBV6-5 to TRBJ1-2, with D uncertain. Trimming cost V 2 bases and J 3 bases, with 7 bases left between them. In germline, CDR1 is MNHEY, CDR2 SVGAGI. The CDR3 runs 13 residues. In DNA, the CDR3 is TGTGCCAGCAGTTACGTCCAGGACTATGGCTACACCTTC. Its protein is CASSYVQDYGYTF.

The chain links TRBV29-1 to TRBJ1-1; D unclear. The V end lost 4 bases, the J end lost 1 base, and 10 bases lay between the germline ends. CDR3 length equals 13 residues. CDR1 and CDR2 from the germline V gene are SQVTM and ANQGSEA. The CDR3 region has the DNA TGCAGCGTTGTGGGGAGCCGGAACACTGAAGCTTTCTTT. This codes for CSVVGSRNTEAFF.